This T cell receptor (beta chain) was sequenced for a study of CD8+ T cells in alopecia areata. Study at large: Among treated patients, oral tofacitinib was administered at 5 to 10 mg twice daily.

Notes on the study in general: Scalp samples also yield sequences of resident alphabeta T cells from normal skin. One nonresponder leaves baseline CD8+ expansion's link to response uncertain.

The CDR3 runs to 17 residues. The germline CDR1 and CDR2 sequences are LNHNV and YYDKDF (reference sequence). Reverse transcribed after extraction, RNA yielded cDNA as the sequencing template. Generated by immunoSEQ multiplex PCR, the TCRdb table keeps only in-frame clones and is missing some. The table lists about 220,000 clones, about 58% of them singletons, with 1.6% in the top ten. In the case of this clone: The antigen is unknown. A junction end diverges from the germline sequence, so it may reflect a read error.

As for treatment: oral pan-JAK inhibitor, 5-10 mg twice daily. The chain links TRBV15 to TRBJ2-7, with 7 nucleotides matching TRBD1. Sequenced here: CD4+ T cells sorted from blood, sampled at week 4, from a patient treated with tofacitinib. The origin of this receptor is a human donor with alopecia areata. CDR3 coding DNA: TGTGCCACCAGCAGCGACAGGGTTGACTTATTTTCCTCCGAGCAGTACTTC. Amino acids: CATSSDRVDLFSSEQYF.